A single sample gave rise to the 32 T cell receptor beta chains below, sequenced in a study of identical twins (dated by TCRdb to the mid-2010s). Library method: 5' RACE. The sample was run on an Illumina HiSeq 2000. Using fastp at Q25 and MiXCR, TCRdb reprocessed the public reads and kept productive beta chains. Each entry is one CDR3 protein sequence, shown with its most common DNA and genes. The sample contains around 240,000 distinct CDR3 sequences, roughly 7% of them found a single time. The leading ten clones occupy 3% to 4.5% of the sample. These data are also associated with another study on yellow fever vaccine responses in identical twins.

Sample: memory (CD45RO+) T cells sorted from blood. Taken with the paper, the label for cell subset or site translates to: CD45RO+ enriched T cells. All receptors come from a woman under 30 in good health.

The genes are TRBV5-1 and TRBJ2-5; TRBD2 aligns across 12 bases. The CDR3 sequence is 17 residues long. Germline values: CDR1 SGHRS, CDR2 YFSETQ. After removal of 2 bases from V and 1 base from J, the junction contained 6 bases not matched to a gene. The CDR3 spells CASSLPGLAGFQETQYF. For the CDR3, the DNA is TGCGCCAGCAGCTTACCGGGACTAGCGGGCTTCCAAGAGACCCAGTACTTC.

This clonotype was detected ten times or more. J is TRBJ2-1 and V is TRBV28; TRBD2 is a possible D gene (6 bases). Trimming pared 8 bases from V and 0 bases from J, leaving 14 bases between. CDR1 and CDR2 from the germline V gene are MDHEN and SYDVKM. The CDR3 contains 15 residues. This chain's CDR3 is CASGPGSLSYNEQFF. For the CDR3, the DNA is TGTGCCAGCGGACCCGGGAGTCTCTCCTACAATGAGCAGTTCTTC. The whole variable domain, remainder taken from reference TRBV28 and TRBJ2-1, is DVKVTQSSRYLVKRTGEKVFLECVQDMDHENMFWYRQDPGLGLRLIYFSYDVKMKEKGDIPEGYSVSREKKERFSLILESASTNQTSMYLCASGPGSLSYNEQFFGPGTRLTVL.

This clonotype was picked up many times. V usage is TRBV5-1 and J usage is TRBJ2-3, with D unresolved. The V gene's germline CDR1 is SGHRS and CDR2 YFSETQ. This CDR3 is built from 15 residues. V lost 0 bases and J lost 2, with 10 bases in between. CDR3 nucleotides: TGCGCCAGCAGCTTGGCACTAAAAGACACAGATACGCAGTATTTT. This gives the protein CASSLALKDTDTQYF.

This clonotype showed up many times. V usage is TRBV4-1 and J usage is TRBJ2-7; 10 nucleotides line up with TRBD1. The CDR3 has 15 amino acids. The trim removed 2 bases at V and 7 bases at J, leaving 8 bases unmatched. Germline V gene data show CDR1 as MGHRA and CDR2 as YSYEKL. CDR3: CASSQSGTGVKEQYF. The CDR3 coding sequence is TGCGCCAGCAGCCAATCCGGGACAGGGGTAAAAGAGCAGTACTTC.

This chain links TRBV20-1 with TRBJ2-4; TRBD1 matches 7 bases. The CDR3 is 17 amino acids. V shed 5 bases, J shed 0 bases, and the junction held 13 bases outside the gene matches. CDR1 is DFQATT, CDR2 SNEGSKA, per germline (reference sequence). As DNA, the CDR3 is TGCAGTGCTCAGACAGGGAACACTCAATTAGCCAAAAACATTCAGTACTTC. Translating it yields CSAQTGNTQLAKNIQYF.

This clonotype has at least ten counts. The chain recombines TRBV29-1 with TRBJ1-1, with 7 positions matching TRBD1. Germline-derived CDR1 and CDR2 are SQVTM and ANQGSEA. The V gene end was trimmed by 7 bases and the J gene end by 5 bases; junction bases not matched to a gene: 10. CDR3 length: 13 amino acids. CDR3: CSGRQGLQTEAFF. CDR3 nucleotides: TGCAGCGGTAGACAGGGTCTCCAGACTGAAGCTTTCTTT.

Only a few counts were recorded for this clonotype. The chain combines TRBV28 with TRBJ2-7; 15 positions match TRBD2. The CDR3 runs to 18 residues. The V gene's germline CDR1 is MDHEN and CDR2 SYDVKM. V was pared by 3 bases and J by 5 bases, with 11 bases of the junction left unmatched. In DNA, the CDR3 is TGTGCCAGCAGTTTCAATTGGACTAGCGGGAGGGTGGGCCACGAGCAGTACTTC. Translation: CASSFNWTSGRVGHEQYF.

As for this clonotype: Relative to the germline gene, one junction end is altered; a read error may explain this. The genes are TRBV20-1 and TRBJ1-5, with 9 bases fitting TRBD1. The CDR3 runs to 16 residues. The germline V gene has CDR1 DFQATT and CDR2 SNEGSKA (reference sequence). CDR3 amino acids: CCARDQDRGDNQPQHF. Here the CDR3 DNA reads TGCTGTGCTAGAGATCAAGACAGGGGGGACAATCAGCCCCAGCATTTT.

This clonotype has a count of ten or more. CDR3 sequence (DNA): TGCGCCAGCAGCTTGAGTGCTAGCGGGAGGTACGAGCAGTACTTC. Protein product: CASSLSASGRYEQYF. This chain links TRBV5-1 with TRBJ2-7; TRBD2 matches at 11 bases. V shed 1 base, J shed 4 bases, and the junction held 4 bases outside the gene matches. Germline V gene sequence: CDR1 SGHRS, CDR2 YFSETQ. This CDR3 is 15 amino acids long.

This clonotype was detected many times. This rearrangement joins TRBV20-1 to TRBJ2-1; D might be TRBD2 (6 bases). Germline V gives CDR1 DFQATT, CDR2 SNEGSKA (reference sequence). The ends were cut back, 6 bases at V and 4 bases at J, with 16 bases in the middle. The CDR3 is made up of 14 amino acids. CDR3 in amino acids: CSAHGGIFYNEQFF. In DNA form, the CDR3 reads TGCAGTGCCCATGGGGGGATCTTTTACAATGAGCAGTTCTTC.

Only a few counts were recorded for this clonotype. The chain has TRBV25-1 and TRBJ2-1, with 7 bases identical to TRBD1. Looked up from germline, CDR1 is MGHDK and CDR2 is SYGVNS. This CDR3 is built from 14 residues. The J segment lost 4 bases and the V segment lost 7 bases, leaving 7 bases of the junction unmatched. CDR3 sequence: CASISDRKYNEQFF. The DNA for the CDR3 is TGTGCCAGCATTTCGGACAGGAAGTACAATGAGCAGTTCTTC.

A few counts support this clonotype. This chain links TRBV12-3 or TRBV12-4 with TRBJ2-1; possible D gene TRBD2, 6 bases. The CDR3 covers 13 residues. V lost 7 bases and J 2 bases, leaving 9 bases between the germline ends. The CDR3 region is CASTRTTYNEQFF. The CDR3 DNA reads as TGTGCCAGCACCAGGACTACCTACAATGAGCAGTTCTTC.

This clonotype has a handful of counts. The chain couples TRBV25-1 to TRBJ2-7; 9 positions agree with TRBD2. The CDR3 totals 12 residues. V shed 6 bases, J shed 3 bases, and the junction held 0 bases outside the gene matches. Looked up from germline, CDR1 is MGHDK and CDR2 is SYGVNS. DNA of the CDR3: TGTGCCAGCAGGACTAGCGGCTACGAGCAGTACTTC. Its translation is CASRTSGYEQYF.

The V call is TRBV3-1, the J call TRBJ2-6; D call uncertain. In germline, CDR1 is LGHDT, CDR2 YNNKEL (reference sequence). The CDR3 is 14 residues long. V lost 1 base and J 2 bases, leaving 3 bases between the germline ends. The CDR3 spells CASSQGTGANVLTF. The CDR3 DNA is TGTGCCAGCAGCCAAGGTACTGGGGCCAACGTCCTGACTTTC.

The rearrangement joins TRBV4-1 to TRBJ2-3, with D possibly TRBD2 on 6 matching bases. Germline CDR1 MGHRA, CDR2 YSYEKL. Trimming removed 0 bases at V and 6 bases at J, with 22 bases between. This CDR3 comprises 18 residues. In nucleotides, the CDR3 is TGCGCCAGCAGCCAAGAGGCGGGGTTGGGGGTTACCAGGGATACGCAGTATTTT. Translated, it gives CASSQEAGLGVTRDTQYF.

The chain couples TRBV7-9 to TRBJ1-2; tentatively, D is TRBD1 (5 bases). V was pared by 1 base and J by 7 bases, with 10 bases between. The CDR3 sequence is 13 residues long. CDR1 and CDR2 (germline): SEHNR, FQNEAQ (reference sequence). Here the CDR3 DNA reads TGTGCCAGCAGCTTAGTAGACAGCGCTGGCTACACCTTC. It yields the protein CASSLVDSAGYTF.

This chain joins TRBV12-3 or TRBV12-4 and TRBJ1-4; 7 nucleotides line up with TRBD1. The CDR3 runs 14 residues. V trimming: 7 bases; J trimming: 8 bases; junction bases outside the gene matches: 10. This CDR3 reads CASTETGIREKLFF. The CDR3 DNA reads as TGTGCCAGCACAGAGACAGGGATTCGGGAAAAACTGTTTTTT.

This clonotype was seen ten or more times. V is TRBV12-3 or TRBV12-4 and J is TRBJ1-1; no firm D call. Trimming cost V 3 bases and J 0 bases, with 14 bases left between them. This CDR3 has 16 residues. CDR3 residues: CASSFSNRLMNTEAFF. CDR3 nucleotide sequence: TGTGCCAGCAGTTTTAGTAACCGGCTAATGAACACTGAAGCTTTCTTT.

This clonotype has at least ten counts. V is TRBV7-2 and J is TRBJ2-3; TRBD2 matches at 7 bases. The J segment lost 13 bases and the V segment lost 5 bases, leaving 9 bases of the junction unmatched. This CDR3 is built from 12 residues. Germline-derived CDR1 and CDR2 are SGHTA and FQGNSA. The CDR3 region has the DNA TGTGCCAGCAGCCGCCAAGGACTAGAAGAGTATTTT. Translated: CASSRQGLEEYF.

This clonotype was counted between two and nine times. This chain links TRBV6-1 with TRBJ2-1; TRBD2 matches at 8 bases. The junction had 2 bases not matched to a gene; V was cut back by 2 bases and J by 2 bases. The germline V gene encodes CDR1 MNHNS and CDR2 SASEGT. The CDR3 has 15 amino acids. The CDR3 DNA reads TGTGCCAGCAGTGAACCAGCGGGAGCCTACAATGAGCAGTTCTTC. This codes for CASSEPAGAYNEQFF.

This clonotype was seen at least ten times. The chain is built from TRBV18 and TRBJ2-7; TRBD1 or TRBD2 may be the D gene (5 bases each). Trimming pared 5 bases from V and 9 bases from J, leaving 11 bases between. CDR3 length equals 11 residues. Germline CDR1 KGHSH, CDR2 LQKENI. CDR3 in amino acids: CASSTGLGQYF. DNA of the CDR3: TGTGCCAGCTCAACGGGGCTTGGGCAGTACTTC.

The V gene is TRBV14, the J gene TRBJ1-2, with D unresolved. The CDR3 covers 13 residues. Germline CDR1 SGHDN, CDR2 FVKESK. With 0 bases removed from V and 8 bases from J, the gap between germline ends came to 10 bases. CDR3: CASSQELSGGYTF. The CDR3 DNA follows: TGTGCCAGCAGCCAAGAGTTGAGTGGAGGCTACACCTTC.

This clonotype was seen more than once but under ten times. The chain recombines TRBV6-5 with TRBJ1-4, with no clear D. Germline CDR1 reads MNHEY; CDR2 reads SVGAGI. The CDR3 consists of 16 residues. Trimming took off 0 bases at V and 0 bases at J, with 8 bases between the two ends. The CDR3 coding sequence is TGTGCCAGCAGTTACTCGTTGACAACAACTAATGAAAAACTGTTTTTT. This translates into CASSYSLTTTNEKLFF.

The rearrangement joins TRBV7-8 to TRBJ2-3; D perhaps matches TRBD2 (6 bases). V lost 1 base, J lost 8 bases, and 16 bases lay in between. CDR1 and CDR2 (germline): SGHVS, FQNEAQ. There are 15 residues in the CDR3. The CDR3 sequence is CASSLVGPSTSTQYF. The CDR3 nucleotides read TGTGCCAGCAGCTTAGTAGGACCCTCGACTAGTACGCAGTATTTT.

J is TRBJ2-5 and V is TRBV6-5; no firm D call. Germline V gene lookup returns CDR1 MNHEY and CDR2 SVGAGI. This CDR3 spans 15 amino acids. The ends were cut back, 2 bases at V and 4 bases at J, with 14 bases in the middle. The CDR3 nucleotides are TGTGCCAGCAGTTACGAGCCCAGTTACGGAGAGACCCAGTACTTC. Protein: CASSYEPSYGETQYF.

This clonotype has at least ten counts. V gene TRBV5-1 combines with J gene TRBJ1-5, with D perhaps matching TRBD1 (6 bases). Trimming cost V 0 bases and J 2 bases, with 9 bases left between them. The CDR3 loop spans 15 amino acids. Germline values: CDR1 SGHRS, CDR2 YFSETQ. The CDR3 DNA is TGCGCCAGCAGCTTGGGCGCAGGGGGCAATCAGCCCCAGCATTTT. Protein product: CASSLGAGGNQPQHF.

This clonotype has a count of ten or more. The chain joins TRBV20-1 to TRBJ2-3, with 12 bases identical to TRBD2. J gave up 4 bases and V 1 base, and 6 bases lay outside the gene matches. Germline loops: CDR1 DFQATT, CDR2 SNEGSKA (reference sequence). The CDR3 runs 16 residues. As DNA, the CDR3 is TGCAGTGCTAGAGCTAGCGGGAGGGCCGGCGCAGATACGCAGTATTTT. The encoded protein is CSARASGRAGADTQYF.

This clonotype was recorded a few times. This chain connects TRBV7-2 to TRBJ2-1; 9 bases map to TRBD2. V was clipped by 5 bases and J by 4 bases; unmatched bases: 9. Germline CDR1 is SGHTA and CDR2 is FQGNSA. The CDR3 covers 16 residues. The DNA for the CDR3 is TGTGCCAGCAGCCCCCGGTCTAGCGGGACTTACAATGAGCAGTTCTTC. Translating gives CASSPRSSGTYNEQFF.

The sample holds many counts of this clonotype. This chain connects TRBV10-3 to TRBJ2-5, with D perhaps assigned TRBD1 or TRBD2 (5 bases each). Germline assignment: CDR1 ENHRY and CDR2 SYGVKD. V shed 4 bases and J shed 5 bases, with 11 bases lying between them. The length of the CDR3 is 13 residues. The CDR3 here is CAISGGPGETQYF. The CDR3 nucleotides read TGTGCCATCAGTGGGGGACCCGGGGAGACCCAGTACTTC.

The V call is TRBV28, the J call TRBJ2-4; D is unresolved. Between the trimmed V and J ends, which lost 7 bases and 7 bases, there was a span of 11 bases. CDR3 size: 12 residues. CDR1 and CDR2 (germline): MDHEN, SYDVKM. The CDR3 sequence: CASTDSWNIQYF. CDR3 DNA sequence: TGTGCCAGCACAGACTCGTGGAACATTCAGTACTTC.

CDR3 region: CASSLRAQMNTEAFF. CDR3 nucleotide sequence: TGCGCCAGCAGCTTGAGGGCCCAGATGAACACTGAAGCTTTCTTT. This chain joins TRBV5-1 and TRBJ1-1; D unclear. The CDR3 spans 15 residues. Germline V gene data show CDR1 as SGHRS and CDR2 as YFSETQ. Between the trimmed V and J ends, which lost 1 base and 0 bases, there was a span of 10 bases.

There are many counts of this clonotype. V usage is TRBV5-1 and J usage is TRBJ1-5; D remains ambiguous. CDR1 and CDR2 from the germline V gene are SGHRS and YFSETQ. V lost 10 bases to trimming and J lost 2 bases, with 19 bases between them. The CDR3 sequence is 15 residues long. DNA of the CDR3: TGCGCCCCGGGAACGGAACCTGGGGGCAATCAGCCCCAGCATTTT. Amino acid sequence: CAPGTEPGGNQPQHF. Looking up the rest from reference TRBV5-1 and TRBJ1-5 gives the full variable domain: KAGVTQTPRYLIKTRGQQVTLSCSPISGHRSVSWYQQTPGQGLQFLFEYFSETQRNKGNFPGRFSGRQFSNSRSEMNVSTLELGDSALYLCAPGTEPGGNQPQHFGDGTRLSIL.